This record covers a single T cell receptor (beta chain). The data belong to a study of Tregs in tolerant kidney transplant recipients. TCRdb's table, derived via immunoSEQ multiplex PCR, lists solely in-frame clones and lacks some. In the table there are around 78,000 clones, 80% to 95% of which are singletons. Per germline, CDR1 SGHNT and CDR2 YENEEA. The V gene end was trimmed by 2 bases and the J gene end by 7 bases; junction bases not matched to a gene: 2. CDR3 length: 15 amino acids. This receptor was identified in a human donor who received a combined kidney and bone marrow transplant. J is TRBJ2-1 and V is TRBV11-3; 13 bases line up with TRBD2. Sequences were derived from Tregs from blood, sampled before the transplant. The CDR3 bases are TGTGCCAGCAGCTTAACTAGCGGGAGGGGAAATGAGCAGTTCTTC. This codes for CASSLTSGRGNEQFF.